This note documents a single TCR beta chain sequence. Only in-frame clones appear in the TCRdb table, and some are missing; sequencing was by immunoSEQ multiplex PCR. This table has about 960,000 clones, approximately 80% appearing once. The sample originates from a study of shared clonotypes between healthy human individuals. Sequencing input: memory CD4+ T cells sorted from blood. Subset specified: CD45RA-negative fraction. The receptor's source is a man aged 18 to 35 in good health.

DNA for the CDR3: TGTGCCATCAGTGAGTACTCCGCAGGGCAGTACTTC. Encoded protein: CAISEYSAGQYF. The J gene is TRBJ2-7, the V gene TRBV10-3; D is unclear. The germline V gene encodes CDR1 ENHRY and CDR2 SYGVKD. Trimming left V 1 base short and J 9 bases short, with 10 bases between. The CDR3 is 12 residues long.